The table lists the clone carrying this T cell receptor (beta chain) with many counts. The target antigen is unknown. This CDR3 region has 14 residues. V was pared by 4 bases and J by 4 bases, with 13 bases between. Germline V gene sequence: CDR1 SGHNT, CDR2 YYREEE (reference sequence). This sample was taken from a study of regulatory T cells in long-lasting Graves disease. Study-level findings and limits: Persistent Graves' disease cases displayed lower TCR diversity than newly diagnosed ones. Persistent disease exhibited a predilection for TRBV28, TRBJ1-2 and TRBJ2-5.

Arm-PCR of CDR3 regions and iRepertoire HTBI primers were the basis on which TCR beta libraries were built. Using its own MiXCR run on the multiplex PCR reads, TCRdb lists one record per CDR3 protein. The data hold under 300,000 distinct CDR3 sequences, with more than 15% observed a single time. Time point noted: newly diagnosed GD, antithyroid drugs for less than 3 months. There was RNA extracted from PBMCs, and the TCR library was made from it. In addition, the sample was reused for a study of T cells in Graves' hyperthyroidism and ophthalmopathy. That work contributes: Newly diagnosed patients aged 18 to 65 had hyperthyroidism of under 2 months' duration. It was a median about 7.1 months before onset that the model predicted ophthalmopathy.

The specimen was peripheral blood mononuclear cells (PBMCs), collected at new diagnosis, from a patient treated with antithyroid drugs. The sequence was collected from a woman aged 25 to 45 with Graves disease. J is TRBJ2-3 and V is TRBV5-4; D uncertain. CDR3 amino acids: CASSVSTGPDTQYF. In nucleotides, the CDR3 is TGTGCCAGCAGCGTGTCGACCGGACCAGATACGCAGTATTTT. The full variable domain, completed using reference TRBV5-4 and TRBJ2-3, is ETGVTQSPTHLIKTRGQQVTLRCSSQSGHNTVSWYQQALGQGPQFIFQYYREEENGRGNFPPRFSGLQFPNYSSELNVNALELDDSALYLCASSVSTGPDTQYFGPGTRLTVL.